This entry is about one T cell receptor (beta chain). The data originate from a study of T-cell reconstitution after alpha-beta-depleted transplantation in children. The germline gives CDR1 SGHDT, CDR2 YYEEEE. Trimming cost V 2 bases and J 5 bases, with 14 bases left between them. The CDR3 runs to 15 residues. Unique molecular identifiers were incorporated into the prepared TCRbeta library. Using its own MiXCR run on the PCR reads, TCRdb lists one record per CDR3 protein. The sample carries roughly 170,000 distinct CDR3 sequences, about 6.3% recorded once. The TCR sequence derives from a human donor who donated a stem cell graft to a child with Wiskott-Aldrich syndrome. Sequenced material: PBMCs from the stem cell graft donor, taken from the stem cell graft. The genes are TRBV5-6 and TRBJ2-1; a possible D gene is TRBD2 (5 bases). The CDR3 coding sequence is TGTGCCAGCAGCTTATCCGAGACTAAAAACAATGAGCAGTTCTTC. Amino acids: CASSLSETKNNEQFF.